This section outlines one T cell receptor beta chain sequence together with its context. Antigen unknown. This sample also contains other DNA sequences that code for the same CDR3. The data are from a study of cytomegalovirus exposure and HLA in healthy donors. PCR amplification relied on 60 Vbeta primers (plus 13 Jbeta primers). This table comes from immunoSEQ multiplex PCR, and its TCRdb copy is limited to in-frame clones, with some not included. In the table there are 200,000 or so clones, around 86% of which are singletons. Study observations and caveats: In a later analysis, donors in an Asian-associated ancestry cluster reportedly had fewer N-insertions in productive TCRs than the cohort mean. It was likely that a cluster of highly shared sequence variants was a sequencing artifact.

Per germline, CDR1 SGHTA and CDR2 FQGNSA. Losses at the gene ends were 1 base for V and 5 bases for J; bases not matched to a gene: 4. The CDR3 consists of 16 residues. The sequenced sample consisted of PBMCs. The receptor comes from a middle-aged woman in good health and CMV-seronegative. The rearrangement uses TRBV7-2 and TRBJ2-5; the match to TRBD2 covers 13 bases. In nucleotides, the CDR3 is TGTGCCAGCAGCTTAGGCGGACTAGCGGGAGCGGAGACCCAGTACTTC. Its translation is CASSLGGLAGAETQYF.